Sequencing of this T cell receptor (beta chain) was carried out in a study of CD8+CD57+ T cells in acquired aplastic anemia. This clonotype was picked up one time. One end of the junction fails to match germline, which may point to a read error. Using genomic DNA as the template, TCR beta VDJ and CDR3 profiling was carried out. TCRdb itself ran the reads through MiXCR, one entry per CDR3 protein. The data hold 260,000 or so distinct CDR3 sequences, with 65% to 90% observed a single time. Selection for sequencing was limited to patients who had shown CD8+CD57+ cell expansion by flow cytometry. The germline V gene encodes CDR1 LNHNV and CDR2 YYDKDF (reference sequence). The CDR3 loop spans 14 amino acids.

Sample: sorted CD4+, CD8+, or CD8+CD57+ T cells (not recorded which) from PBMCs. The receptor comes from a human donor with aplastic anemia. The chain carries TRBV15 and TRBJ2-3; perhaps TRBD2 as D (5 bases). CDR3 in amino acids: CATSRGRARDTQYF. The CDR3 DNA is TGTGCCACCAGTAGAGGGCGGGCCCGCGATACGCAGTATTTT.